A single sample is the source of the 30 T cell receptor beta chains below, sequenced in a study of CD4 T cell repertoires in COVID-19. Sequencing was performed with immunoSEQ multiplex PCR; in TCRdb, only in-frame clones are kept and a portion is missing. This table holds approximately 79,000 clones, approximately 83% found once. This material consisted of CD4+ T cells from peripheral blood, taken after recovery from COVID-19. The receptors originated from a human donor who had COVID-19.

The rearrangement joins TRBV28 to TRBJ1-2; D remains unclear. This CDR3 region has 12 residues. Germline V lookup: CDR1 MDHEN, CDR2 SYDVKM. V was clipped by 7 bases and J by 0 bases, with 6 bases between them. The CDR3 reads CASKGSNYGYTF. The CDR3 DNA reads TGTGCCAGCAAAGGATCTAACTATGGCTACACCTTC.

The V call is TRBV5-1, the J call TRBJ2-3; D could derive from TRBD1 or TRBD2 (6 bases each). This CDR3 comprises 14 residues. Trimming left V 4 bases short and J 4 bases short, with 13 bases between. Germline CDR1 is SGHRS and CDR2 is YFSETQ. This CDR3 reads CASSDLGGADTQYF. CDR3 nucleotide sequence: TGCGCCAGCAGCGACTTGGGGGGCGCAGATACGCAGTATTTT. Filled out from reference TRBV5-1 and TRBJ2-3, the complete variable domain reads KAGVTQTPRYLIKTRGQQVTLSCSPISGHRSVSWYQQTPGQGLQFLFEYFSETQRNKGNFPGRFSGRQFSNSRSEMNVSTLELGDSALYLCASSDLGGADTQYFGPGTRLTVL.

V gene TRBV29-1 combines with J gene TRBJ2-1; TRBD2 matches 8 bases. In germline, CDR1 is SQVTM, CDR2 ANQGSEA. CDR3 length: 13 residues. The junction had 8 bases not matched to a gene; V was cut back by 3 bases and J by 10 bases. The CDR3 DNA follows: TGCAGCGTTGATGATAGCGGGATCCGCGAGCAGTTCTTC. Translation: CSVDDSGIREQFF.

The rearrangement links TRBV5-4 to TRBJ1-5; D gene ambiguous. The CDR3 contains 14 residues. V lost 0 bases and J 1 base, leaving 5 bases between the germline ends. CDR1 SGHNT and CDR2 YYREEE come from the germline V gene (reference sequence). CDR3 sequence: CASSLDPSNQPQHF. The CDR3 coding sequence is TGTGCCAGCAGCTTGGATCCGAGCAATCAGCCCCAGCATTTT.

This clone was recorded a few times. The genes are TRBV19 and TRBJ2-7; D not certain. Germline V gene sequence: CDR1 LNHDA, CDR2 SQIVND (reference sequence). Trimming took 4 bases from V and 4 from J, leaving 11 bases between them. This CDR3 spans 13 amino acids. The CDR3 protein is CASSRNQVYEQYF. The CDR3 DNA sequence: TGTGCCAGTAGTAGAAACCAGGTTTACGAGCAGTACTTC. The whole variable domain, filled in from reference TRBV19 and TRBJ2-7, reads DGGITQSPKYLFRKEGQNVTLSCEQNLNHDAMYWYRQDPGQGLRLIYYSQIVNDFQKGDIAEGYSVSREKKESFPLTVTSAQKNPTAFYLCASSRNQVYEQYFGPGTRLTVT.

This chain joins TRBV19 and TRBJ1-2, with no clear D. Deletions cut 6 bases from V and 8 bases from J, with 16 bases between. The CDR3 runs to 13 residues. The germline V gene encodes CDR1 LNHDA and CDR2 SQIVND (reference sequence). CDR3 coding DNA: TGTGCCAGTAGGATTTCAGGCCCTCGCGGCTACACCTTC. Residues: CASRISGPRGYTF. Together with reference TRBV19 and TRBJ1-2, the CDR3 gives the full variable domain: DGGITQSPKYLFRKEGQNVTLSCEQNLNHDAMYWYRQDPGQGLRLIYYSQIVNDFQKGDIAEGYSVSREKKESFPLTVTSAQKNPTAFYLCASRISGPRGYTFGSGTRLTVV.

This clone was seen once. The chain joins TRBV5-5 to TRBJ1-6; D gene unclear. V lost 1 base and J lost 4, with 12 bases in between. Germline CDR1 is SGHKS and CDR2 is YYEKEE (reference sequence). This CDR3 comprises 16 residues. The CDR3 bases are TGTGCCAGCAGCTTGACCGCAGCAACATATAATTCACCCCTCCACTTT. This encodes CASSLTAATYNSPLHF.

This chain links TRBV7-3 with TRBJ2-7; D is ambiguous. V was shortened by 1 base and J by 7 bases, with 11 bases between the two germline ends. CDR1 and CDR2 (germline): SGHTA, FQGTGA. The CDR3 covers 13 residues. CDR3 loop: CASSLMRTGEQYF. DNA for the CDR3: TGTGCCAGCAGCTTAATGAGAACCGGGGAGCAGTACTTC.

The V call is TRBV21-1, the J call TRBJ2-2. TRBV21-1 is flagged as a pseudogene. The CDR3 runs 14 residues. CDR3 sequence: CASSKEGGSGELFF. The CDR3 DNA is TGTGCCAGCAGCAAAGAGGGGGGCTCCGGGGAGCTGTTTTTT.

The chain joins TRBV28 to TRBJ1-1; D is unresolved. Germline V gives CDR1 MDHEN, CDR2 SYDVKM. V was trimmed by 5 bases and J by 3 bases, leaving 7 bases between them. This CDR3 region has 12 residues. The CDR3: CASSGWDTEAFF. CDR3 nucleotide sequence: TGTGCCAGCAGTGGATGGGACACTGAAGCTTTCTTT.

The chain uses TRBV7-2 and TRBJ2-5, with D possibly matching TRBD1 (6 bases). CDR1 and CDR2 (germline): SGHTA, FQGNSA. Trimming removed 4 bases from V and 6 bases from J, with 12 bases in between. The CDR3 is 13 amino acids. The CDR3 loop is CASSSQGWKTQYF. As DNA, the CDR3 is TGTGCCAGCAGCTCACAGGGTTGGAAGACCCAGTACTTC.

This rearrangement joins TRBV30 to TRBJ2-2, with unresolved D. Trimming left V 2 bases short and J 7 bases short, with 5 bases between. CDR1 is GTSNPN and CDR2 is SVGIG in the germline V gene (reference sequence). This CDR3 is 11 amino acids long. The DNA for the CDR3 is TGTGCCTGGAGTATTGGCGGGGAGCTGTTTTTT. Residues: CAWSIGGELFF.

This clone was observed once. This rearrangement joins TRBV10-3 to TRBJ2-1; D may be TRBD1 or TRBD2 (5 bases each). V gave up 5 bases and J gave up 5 bases, with 13 bases separating them. Germline V gene lookup returns CDR1 ENHRY and CDR2 SYGVKD. This CDR3 comprises 14 residues. As DNA, the CDR3 is TGTGCCATCAGTATTACTAGGGGTAACAATGAGCAGTTCTTC. Its protein is CAISITRGNNEQFF.

V is TRBV7-2 and J is TRBJ2-7; no firm D call. The germline V and J ends were trimmed by 3 bases and 1 base, with 7 bases remaining between them. CDR3 length equals 13 residues. The V gene's germline CDR1 is SGHTA and CDR2 FQGNSA. The CDR3 DNA follows: TGTGCCAGCAGCTTGCTTGGTTCCTACGAGCAGTACTTC. Protein product: CASSLLGSYEQYF.

This chain links TRBV6-5 with TRBJ1-2; 8 bases are shared with TRBD1. Trimming took 7 bases from V and 7 from J; bases not matched to a gene: 8. Germline V gene lookup returns CDR1 MNHEY and CDR2 SVGAGI. This CDR3 is 13 amino acids long. The CDR3, as DNA: TGTGCCAGCAAACGGACAGGGTTAGGTGGCTACACCTTC. Translation gives CASKRTGLGGYTF.

The gene calls are TRBV10-3 and TRBJ1-4; the D gene is possibly TRBD1 (6 bases). Trimming pared 5 bases from V and 2 bases from J, leaving 12 bases between. This CDR3 spans 15 amino acids. The germline V gene has CDR1 ENHRY and CDR2 SYGVKD. The CDR3 DNA sequence: TGTGCCATCAGTCCGGGAGGACAGACTAATGAAAAACTGTTTTTT. Translated: CAISPGGQTNEKLFF.

The chain has TRBV12-3 or TRBV12-4 and TRBJ2-2; D is unclear. The CDR3 runs to 12 residues. V lost 3 bases and J 6 bases, leaving 5 bases between the germline ends. For the CDR3, the DNA is TGTGCCAGCAGTTTTAATTCCGGGGAGCTGTTTTTT. Encoded protein: CASSFNSGELFF.

V gene TRBV7-9 combines with J gene TRBJ2-1, with 9 bases identical to TRBD1. With 1 base clipped from V and 8 bases from J, the junction kept 6 bases outside the gene matches. Germline V CDR1 and CDR2: SEHNR, FQNEAQ (reference sequence). The CDR3 runs to 15 residues. Here the CDR3 DNA reads TGTGCCAGCAGCTTAGGACAGGGGGGAATCTATGAGCAGTTCTTC. It encodes CASSLGQGGIYEQFF.

CDR3 sequence reads: CASSSKSYANYGYTF. CDR3 in DNA: TGTGCCAGCAGCTCGAAGTCCTACGCTAACTATGGCTACACCTTC. V is TRBV11-2 and J is TRBJ1-2; D is undetermined. Between the trimmed V and J ends, which lost 4 bases and 0 bases, there was a span of 12 bases. The CDR3 totals 15 residues. Per germline, CDR1 SGHAT and CDR2 FQNNGV.

This chain links TRBV12-3 or TRBV12-4 with TRBJ2-5; D is ambiguous. Trimming pared 6 bases from V and 4 bases from J, leaving 12 bases between. This CDR3 has 13 amino acids. The CDR3 loop is CASSRVPGETQYF. The CDR3 nucleotides are TGTGCCAGCAGCCGGGTTCCAGGAGAGACCCAGTACTTC.

V gene TRBV9 combines with J gene TRBJ2-1, with 7 bases identical to TRBD2. V lost 0 bases, J lost 3 bases, and 6 bases stayed unmatched. CDR1 SGDLS and CDR2 YYNGEE come from the germline V gene. The length of the CDR3 is 16 residues. CDR3: CASSVVGGLGYNEQFF. Written as DNA, the CDR3 is TGTGCCAGCAGCGTAGTTGGCGGACTAGGCTACAATGAGCAGTTCTTC.

The rearrangement joins TRBV28 to TRBJ2-1, with D perhaps TRBD2 (5 bases). The CDR3 is 12 amino acids. In germline, CDR1 is MDHEN, CDR2 SYDVKM. Trimming left V 5 bases short and J 12 bases short, with 14 bases between. CDR3 in DNA: TGTGCCAGCAGTCCCCTGGCTAGCAGGCAGTTCTTC. Protein sequence: CASSPLASRQFF. Full variable domain (missing parts from reference TRBV28 and TRBJ2-1): DVKVTQSSRYLVKRTGEKVFLECVQDMDHENMFWYRQDPGLGLRLIYFSYDVKMKEKGDIPEGYSVSREKKERFSLILESASTNQTSMYLCASSPLASRQFFGPGTRLTVL.

Worth noting for this clone: Other DNA sequences within the sample encode an identical CDR3. The chain employs TRBV5-1 and TRBJ2-5; 7 nucleotides line up with TRBD2. V was pared by 2 bases and J by 4 bases, with 5 bases of the junction left unmatched. The CDR3 has 14 residues. Germline V gene data show CDR1 as SGHRS and CDR2 as YFSETQ. CDR3 loop: CASSFSGVRETQYF. The CDR3 DNA sequence: TGCGCCAGCAGCTTCAGCGGGGTCCGAGAGACCCAGTACTTC. The full variable domain, rest sourced from reference TRBV5-1 and TRBJ2-5, is KAGVTQTPRYLIKTRGQQVTLSCSPISGHRSVSWYQQTPGQGLQFLFEYFSETQRNKGNFPGRFSGRQFSNSRSEMNVSTLELGDSALYLCASSFSGVRETQYFGPGTRLLVL.

The V and J genes are TRBV18 and TRBJ2-3, with D tentatively TRBD2 (5 bases). The V and J ends lost 3 bases and 7 bases respectively, with 11 bases between them. The length of the CDR3 is 13 residues. CDR1 and CDR2 from the germline V gene are KGHSH and LQKENI. As DNA, the CDR3 is TGTGCCAGCTCACCTACGTACGGGAATACGCAGTATTTT. Its translation: CASSPTYGNTQYF. The full variable domain, rest sourced from reference TRBV18 and TRBJ2-3, is NAGVMQNPRHLVRRRGQEARLRCSPMKGHSHVYWYRQLPEEGLKFMVYLQKENIIDESGMPKERFSAEFPKEGPSILRIQQVVRGDSAAYFCASSPTYGNTQYFGPGTRLTVL.

V is TRBV28 and J is TRBJ2-5; D call uncertain. Per germline, CDR1 MDHEN and CDR2 SYDVKM. The CDR3 sequence is 14 residues long. V lost 3 bases and J lost 1, with 9 bases in between. This CDR3 reads CASSLSYFQETQYF. The DNA of the CDR3 is TGTGCCAGCAGTTTGAGCTACTTCCAAGAGACCCAGTACTTC.

This clone was seen once. The CDR3 DNA reads as TGTGCCAGCTCACCTACCAGCGGGAGGGCCGAAAAGACCCAGTACTTC. Amino acid sequence: CASSPTSGRAEKTQYF. The chain recombines TRBV18 with TRBJ2-5; 10 bases are shared with TRBD2. CDR3 length: 16 amino acids. Germline V CDR1 and CDR2: KGHSH, LQKENI. V was pared by 3 bases and J by 6 bases, with 10 bases of the junction left unmatched.

This rearrangement joins TRBV10-3 to TRBJ2-2; D not certain. The CDR3 sequence is 14 residues long. Germline V gene sequence: CDR1 ENHRY, CDR2 SYGVKD. V was shortened by 4 bases and J by 5 bases, with 11 bases between the two germline ends. CDR3 DNA: TGTGCCATCAGTGGTTCGGCAGAGACCGGGGAGCTGTTTTTT. The encoded protein is CAISGSAETGELFF.

This chain links TRBV11-3 with TRBJ2-1; D is possibly TRBD2 (6 bases). The CDR3 contains 14 residues. V was clipped by 0 bases and J by 6 bases, with 9 bases between them. From germline, CDR1 is SGHNT and CDR2 YENEEA. The CDR3 spells CASSLDPTSNEQFF. Written as DNA, the CDR3 is TGTGCCAGCAGCTTAGATCCGACTAGCAATGAGCAGTTCTTC. Together with reference TRBV11-3 and TRBJ2-1, the CDR3 gives the full variable domain: EAGVVQSPRYKIIEKKQPVAFWCNPISGHNTLYWYLQNLGQGPELLIRYENEEAVDDSQLPKDRFSAERLKGVDSTLKIQPAELGDSAVYLCASSLDPTSNEQFFGPGTRLTVL.

This rearrangement joins TRBV5-4 to TRBJ1-5; weak D call: TRBD1 (6 bases). Per germline, CDR1 SGHNT and CDR2 YYREEE (reference sequence). The length of the CDR3 is 14 residues. Trimming took 6 bases from V and 5 from J, leaving 15 bases between them. CDR3 loop: CASNRWGADQPQHF. As DNA, the CDR3 is TGTGCCAGCAACCGGTGGGGGGCGGATCAGCCCCAGCATTTT.

This chain links TRBV5-8 with TRBJ2-3; D may be TRBD2 (5 bases). The V end lost 2 bases, the J end lost 0 bases, and 13 bases lay between the germline ends. This CDR3 is built from 16 residues. Germline V gene lookup returns CDR1 SGHTS and CDR2 YDEGEE. CDR3 DNA sequence: TGTGCCAGCAGCTTTTACAAAGGAGGAAGCACAGATACGCAGTATTTT. It is translated as CASSFYKGGSTDTQYF.